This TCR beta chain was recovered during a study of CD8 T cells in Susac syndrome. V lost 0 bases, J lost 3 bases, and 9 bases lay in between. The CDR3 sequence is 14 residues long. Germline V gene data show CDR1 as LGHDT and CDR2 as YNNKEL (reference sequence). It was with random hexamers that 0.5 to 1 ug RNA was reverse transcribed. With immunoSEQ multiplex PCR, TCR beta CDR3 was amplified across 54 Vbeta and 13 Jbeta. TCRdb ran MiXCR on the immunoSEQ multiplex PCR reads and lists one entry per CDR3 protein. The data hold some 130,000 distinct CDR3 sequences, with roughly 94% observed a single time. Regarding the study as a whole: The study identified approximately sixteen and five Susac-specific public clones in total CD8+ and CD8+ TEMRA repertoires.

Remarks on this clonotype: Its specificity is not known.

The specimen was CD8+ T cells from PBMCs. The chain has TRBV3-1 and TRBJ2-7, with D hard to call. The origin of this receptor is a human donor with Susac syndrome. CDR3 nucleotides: TGTGCCAGCAGCCAAGAGGCCGGGTTCTACGAGCAGTACTTC. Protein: CASSQEAGFYEQYF.